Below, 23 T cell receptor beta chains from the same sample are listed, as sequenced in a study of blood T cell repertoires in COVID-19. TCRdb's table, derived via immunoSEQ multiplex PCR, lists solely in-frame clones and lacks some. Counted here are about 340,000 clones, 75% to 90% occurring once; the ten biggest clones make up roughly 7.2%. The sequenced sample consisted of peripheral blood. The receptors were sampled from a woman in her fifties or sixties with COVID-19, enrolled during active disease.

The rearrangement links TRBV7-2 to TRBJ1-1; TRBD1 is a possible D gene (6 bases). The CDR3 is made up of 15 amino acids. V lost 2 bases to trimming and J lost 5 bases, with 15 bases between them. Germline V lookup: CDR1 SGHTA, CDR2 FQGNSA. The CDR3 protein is CASSLSSTGPTEAFF. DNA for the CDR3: TGTGCCAGCAGCTTATCTTCGACAGGACCAACTGAAGCTTTCTTT.

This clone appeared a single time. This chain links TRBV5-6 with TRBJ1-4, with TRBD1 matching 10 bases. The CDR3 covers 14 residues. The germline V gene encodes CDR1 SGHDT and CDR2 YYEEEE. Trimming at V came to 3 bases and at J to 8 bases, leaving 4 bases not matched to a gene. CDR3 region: CASSSGTGVEKLFF. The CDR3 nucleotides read TGTGCCAGCAGCTCCGGGACAGGGGTAGAAAAACTGTTTTTT. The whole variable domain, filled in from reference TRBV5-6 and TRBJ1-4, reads DAGVTQSPTHLIKTRGQQVTLRCSPKSGHDTVSWYQQALGQGPQFIFQYYEEEERQRGNFPDRFSGHQFPNYSSELNVNALLLGDSALYLCASSSGTGVEKLFFGSGTQLSVL.

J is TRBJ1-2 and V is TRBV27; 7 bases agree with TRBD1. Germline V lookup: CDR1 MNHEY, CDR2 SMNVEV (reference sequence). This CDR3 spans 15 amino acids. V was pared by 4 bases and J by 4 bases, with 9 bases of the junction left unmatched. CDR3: CASSSLGQATYGYTF. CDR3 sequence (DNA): TGTGCCAGCAGTTCCCTTGGACAGGCTACCTATGGCTACACCTTC.

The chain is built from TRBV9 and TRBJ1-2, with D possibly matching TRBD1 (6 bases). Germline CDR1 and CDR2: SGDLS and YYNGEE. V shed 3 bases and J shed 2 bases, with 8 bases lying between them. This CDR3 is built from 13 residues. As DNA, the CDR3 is TGTGCCAGCAGCGCAGGGGAGAACTATGGCTACACCTTC. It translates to CASSAGENYGYTF.

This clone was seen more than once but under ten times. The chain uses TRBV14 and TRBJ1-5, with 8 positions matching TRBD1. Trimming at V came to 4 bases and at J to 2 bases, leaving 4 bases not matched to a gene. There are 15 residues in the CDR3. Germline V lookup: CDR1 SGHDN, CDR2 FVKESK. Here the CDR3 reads CASSPGGRGNQPQHF. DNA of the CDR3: TGTGCCAGCAGCCCAGGGGGCAGGGGCAATCAGCCCCAGCATTTT.

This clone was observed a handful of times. CDR3 residues: CASNKQGRLVTGELFF. As DNA, the CDR3 is TGTGCCAGCAACAAGCAGGGGCGGTTGGTTACCGGGGAGCTGTTTTTT. The chain carries TRBV7-2 and TRBJ2-2, with D perhaps matching TRBD1 (6 bases). This CDR3 region has 16 residues. The germline V gene encodes CDR1 SGHTA and CDR2 FQGNSA. Trimming took off 7 bases at V and 5 bases at J, with 20 bases between the two ends.

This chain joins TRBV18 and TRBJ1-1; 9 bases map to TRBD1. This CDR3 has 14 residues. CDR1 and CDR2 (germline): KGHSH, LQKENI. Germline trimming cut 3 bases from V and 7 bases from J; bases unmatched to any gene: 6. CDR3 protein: CASSPGTGRHEAFF. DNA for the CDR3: TGTGCCAGCTCACCGGGGACAGGGAGGCATGAAGCTTTCTTT.

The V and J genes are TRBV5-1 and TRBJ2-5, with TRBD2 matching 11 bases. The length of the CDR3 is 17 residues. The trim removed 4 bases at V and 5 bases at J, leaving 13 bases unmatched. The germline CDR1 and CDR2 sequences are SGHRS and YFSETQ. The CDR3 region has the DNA TGCGCCAGCAGCCTGCATGGTAGCGGGGGGGCCGGGGAGACCCAGTACTTC. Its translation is CASSLHGSGGAGETQYF.

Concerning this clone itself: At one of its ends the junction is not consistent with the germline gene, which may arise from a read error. The CDR3 loop is CASSLAHRTGTGETQYF. CDR3 bases: TGTGCCAGCAGCCTAGCCCACCGGACAGGGACCGGAGAGACCCAGTACTTC. The chain carries TRBV7-8 and TRBJ2-5; TRBD1 matches at 8 bases. The germline gives CDR1 SGHVS, CDR2 FQNEAQ. The CDR3 extends over 17 amino acids.

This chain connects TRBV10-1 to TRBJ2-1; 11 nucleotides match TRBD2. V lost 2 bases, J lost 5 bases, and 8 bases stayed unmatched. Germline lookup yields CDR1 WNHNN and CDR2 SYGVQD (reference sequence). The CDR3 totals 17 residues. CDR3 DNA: TGCGCCAGCAGTGAGCGAGGGGGACTAGCGGCTAACAATGAGCAGTTCTTC. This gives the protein CASSERGGLAANNEQFF.

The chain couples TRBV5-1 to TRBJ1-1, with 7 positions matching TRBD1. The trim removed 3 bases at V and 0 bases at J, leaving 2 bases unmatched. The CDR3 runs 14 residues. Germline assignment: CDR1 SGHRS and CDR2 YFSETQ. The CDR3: CASSWDSMNTEAFF. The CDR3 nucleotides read TGCGCCAGCAGCTGGGACAGTATGAACACTGAAGCTTTCTTT.

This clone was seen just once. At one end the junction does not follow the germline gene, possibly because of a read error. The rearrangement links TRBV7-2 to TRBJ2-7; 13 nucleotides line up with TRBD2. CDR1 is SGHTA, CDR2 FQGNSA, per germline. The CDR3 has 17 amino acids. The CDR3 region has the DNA TGTGCCAGCAGCTCCCCCGGGACTAGCGGGGTAAGCTCTAGCCGGAACTTC. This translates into CASSSPGTSGVSSSRNF.

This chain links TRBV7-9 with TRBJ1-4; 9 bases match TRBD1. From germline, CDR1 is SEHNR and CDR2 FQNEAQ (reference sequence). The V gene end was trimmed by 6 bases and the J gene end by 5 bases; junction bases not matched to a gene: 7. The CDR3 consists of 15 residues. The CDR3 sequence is CASRPPGQGNEKLFF. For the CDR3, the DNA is TGTGCCAGCAGACCTCCGGGACAGGGAAATGAAAAACTGTTTTTT.

Here the CDR3 DNA reads TGTGCCAGCAGCGTAGGGGGAGCGAATGGAAACACCATATATTTT. This sequence encodes CASSVGGANGNTIYF. The chain couples TRBV9 to TRBJ1-3; D not resolved. The CDR3 spans 15 residues. Trimming took 0 bases from V and 3 from J, leaving 10 bases between them. Germline V gene lookup returns CDR1 SGDLS and CDR2 YYNGEE.

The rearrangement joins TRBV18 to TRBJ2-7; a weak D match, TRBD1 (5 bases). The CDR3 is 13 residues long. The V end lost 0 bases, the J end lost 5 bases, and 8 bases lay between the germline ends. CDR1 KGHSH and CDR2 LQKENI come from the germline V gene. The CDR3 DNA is TGTGCCAGCTCACCACCCGGCAGGGACGAGCAGTACTTC. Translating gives CASSPPGRDEQYF. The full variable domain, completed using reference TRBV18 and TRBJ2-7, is NAGVMQNPRHLVRRRGQEARLRCSPMKGHSHVYWYRQLPEEGLKFMVYLQKENIIDESGMPKERFSAEFPKEGPSILRIQQVVRGDSAAYFCASSPPGRDEQYFGPGTRLTVT.

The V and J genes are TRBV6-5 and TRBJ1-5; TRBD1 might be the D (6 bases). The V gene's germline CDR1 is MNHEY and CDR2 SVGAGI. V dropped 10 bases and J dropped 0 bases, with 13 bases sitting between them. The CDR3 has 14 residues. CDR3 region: CATLQGYSNQPQHF. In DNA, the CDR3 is TGTGCCACCCTACAGGGCTATAGCAATCAGCCCCAGCATTTT.

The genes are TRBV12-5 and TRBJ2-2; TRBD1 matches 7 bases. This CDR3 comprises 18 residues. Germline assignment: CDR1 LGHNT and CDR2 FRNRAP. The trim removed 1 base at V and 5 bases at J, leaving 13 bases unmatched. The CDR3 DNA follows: TGTGCTAGTGGTTTGGGTTATTGGGACAGCCTAATAACCGGGGAGCTGTTTTTT. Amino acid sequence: CASGLGYWDSLITGELFF.

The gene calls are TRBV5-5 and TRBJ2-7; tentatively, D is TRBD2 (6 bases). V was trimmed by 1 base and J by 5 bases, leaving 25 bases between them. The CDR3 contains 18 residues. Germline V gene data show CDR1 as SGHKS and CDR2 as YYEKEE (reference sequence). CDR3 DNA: TGTGCCAGCAGCTTGTTAGGTATTCGGACTACCCGGCGGGACGAGCAGTACTTC. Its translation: CASSLLGIRTTRRDEQYF.

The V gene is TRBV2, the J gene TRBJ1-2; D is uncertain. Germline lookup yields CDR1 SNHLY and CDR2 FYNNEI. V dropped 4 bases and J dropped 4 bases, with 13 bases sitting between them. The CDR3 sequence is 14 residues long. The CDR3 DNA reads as TGTGCCAGCAGTGCGTCAGGCCCTTCCTATGGCTACACCTTC. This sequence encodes CASSASGPSYGYTF.

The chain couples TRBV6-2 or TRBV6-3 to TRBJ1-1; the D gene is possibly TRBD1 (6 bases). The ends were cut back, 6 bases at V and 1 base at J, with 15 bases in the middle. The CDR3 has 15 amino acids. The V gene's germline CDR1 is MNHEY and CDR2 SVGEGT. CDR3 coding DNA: TGTGCCAGCAGCTCCCTCCGGGGACAGAACACTGAAGCTTTCTTT. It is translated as CASSSLRGQNTEAFF.

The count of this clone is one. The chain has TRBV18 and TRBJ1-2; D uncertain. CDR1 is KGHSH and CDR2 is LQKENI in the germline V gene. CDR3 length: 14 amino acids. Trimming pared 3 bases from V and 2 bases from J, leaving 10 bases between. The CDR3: CASSPGERNYGYTF. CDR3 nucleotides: TGTGCCAGCTCACCTGGAGAGCGAAACTATGGCTACACCTTC.

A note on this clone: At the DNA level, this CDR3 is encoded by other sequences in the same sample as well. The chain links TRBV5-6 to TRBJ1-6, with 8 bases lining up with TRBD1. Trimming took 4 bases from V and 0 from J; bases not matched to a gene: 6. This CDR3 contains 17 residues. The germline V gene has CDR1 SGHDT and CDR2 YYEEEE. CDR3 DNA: TGTGCCAGCAGCCCCGGACAGGGAAGCTCCTATAATTCACCCCTCCACTTT. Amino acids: CASSPGQGSSYNSPLHF.

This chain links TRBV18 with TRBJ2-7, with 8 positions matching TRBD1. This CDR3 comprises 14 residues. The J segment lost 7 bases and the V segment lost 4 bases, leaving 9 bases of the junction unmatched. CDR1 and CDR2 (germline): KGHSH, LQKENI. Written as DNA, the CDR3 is TGTGCCAGCTCACAGGACAGGGTGCGACCTGAGCAGTACTTC. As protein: CASSQDRVRPEQYF.